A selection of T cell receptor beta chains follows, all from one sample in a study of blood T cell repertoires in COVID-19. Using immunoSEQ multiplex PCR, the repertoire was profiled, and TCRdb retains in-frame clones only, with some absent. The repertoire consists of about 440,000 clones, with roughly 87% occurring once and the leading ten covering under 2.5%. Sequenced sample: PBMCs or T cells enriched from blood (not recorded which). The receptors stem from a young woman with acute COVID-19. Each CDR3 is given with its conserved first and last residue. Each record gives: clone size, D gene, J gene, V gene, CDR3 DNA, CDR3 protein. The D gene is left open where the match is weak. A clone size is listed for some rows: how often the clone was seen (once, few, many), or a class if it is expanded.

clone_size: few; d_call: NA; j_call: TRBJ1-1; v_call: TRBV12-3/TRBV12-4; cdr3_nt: TGTGCCAGCAGGGTCTACCACACTGAAGCTTTCTTT; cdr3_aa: CASRVYHTEAFF
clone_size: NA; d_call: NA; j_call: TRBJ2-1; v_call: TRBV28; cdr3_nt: TGTGCCAGCAGTTCTCGACGGAGCTCCTACAATGAGCAGTTCTTC; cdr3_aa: CASSSRRSSYNEQFF
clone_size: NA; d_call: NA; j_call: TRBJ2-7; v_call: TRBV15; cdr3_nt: TGTGCCACCAGCACAACGCGGGCCTACGAGCAGTACTTC; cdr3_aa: CATSTTRAYEQYF
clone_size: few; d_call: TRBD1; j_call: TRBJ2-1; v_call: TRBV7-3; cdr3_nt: TGTGCCAGCAGCTTAGTGTCCAGGGGGACATACAATGAGCAGTTCTTC; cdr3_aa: CASSLVSRGTYNEQFF
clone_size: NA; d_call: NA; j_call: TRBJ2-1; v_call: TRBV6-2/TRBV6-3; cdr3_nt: TGTGCCAGCAGTTATCTTCCGGGACTTAACTACAATGAGCAGTTCTTC; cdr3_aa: CASSYLPGLNYNEQFF
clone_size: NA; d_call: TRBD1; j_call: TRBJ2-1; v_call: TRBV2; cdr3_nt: TGTGCCAGCAGTGAAAAAGGGGACAGTTGGAGTGAGCAGTTCTTC; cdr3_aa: CASSEKGDSWSEQFF
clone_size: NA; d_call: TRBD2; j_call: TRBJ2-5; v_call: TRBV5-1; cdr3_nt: TGCGCCAGCAGCGCCACTAGCGGGAATCCTGAGACCCAGTACTTC; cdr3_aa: CASSATSGNPETQYF
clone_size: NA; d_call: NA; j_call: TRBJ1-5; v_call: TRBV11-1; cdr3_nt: TGTGCCAGCAGCCTGGACAGTAAAGGTCAGCCCCAGCATTTT; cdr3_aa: CASSLDSKGQPQHF
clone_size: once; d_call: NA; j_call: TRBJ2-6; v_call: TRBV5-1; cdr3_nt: TGCGCCAGCAGCGAGGAGGGAGCAGGGGCCAACGTCCTGACTTTC; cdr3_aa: CASSEEGAGANVLTF
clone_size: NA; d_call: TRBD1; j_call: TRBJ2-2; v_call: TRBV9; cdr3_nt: TGTGCCAGCAGCGTAGTACCGACAGGGGGGACCGGGGAGCTGTTTTTT; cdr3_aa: CASSVVPTGGTGELFF
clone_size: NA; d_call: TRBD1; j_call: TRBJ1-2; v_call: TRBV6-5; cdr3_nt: TGTGCCAGCAGTTATTTGGACAGGCCTTCTTATGGCTACACCTTC; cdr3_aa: CASSYLDRPSYGYTF
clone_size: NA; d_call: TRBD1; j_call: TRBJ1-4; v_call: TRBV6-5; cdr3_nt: TGTGCCAGCAGTCAGACAGGGGTAGATGAAAAACTGTTTTTT; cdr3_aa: CASSQTGVDEKLFF
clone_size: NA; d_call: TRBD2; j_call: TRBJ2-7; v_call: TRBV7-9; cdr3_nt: TGTGCCAGCAGCGTCGGGACTAGGATACGCGAGCAGTACTTC; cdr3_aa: CASSVGTRIREQYF
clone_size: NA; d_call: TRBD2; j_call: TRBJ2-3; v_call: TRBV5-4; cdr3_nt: TGTGCCAGCAGCCCCAGACTAGCGGGAGCGACAGATACGCAGTATTTT; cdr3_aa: CASSPRLAGATDTQYF
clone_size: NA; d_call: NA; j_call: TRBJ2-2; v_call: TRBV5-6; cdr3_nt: TGTGCCAGCCAGACGAACACCGGGGAGCTGTTTTTT; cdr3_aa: CASQTNTGELFF
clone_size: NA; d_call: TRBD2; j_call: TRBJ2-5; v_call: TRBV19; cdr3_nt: TGTGCCAGTAGTATGGAAAGACTAGCGGGGCAAGAGACCCAGTACTTC; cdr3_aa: CASSMERLAGQETQYF